The 4 T cell receptor beta chains given below trace back to one sample, sequenced in a study of blood T cell repertoires in COVID-19. TCRdb's table, derived via immunoSEQ multiplex PCR, lists solely in-frame clones and lacks some. The repertoire has about 250,000 clones, approximately 90% of them found once; the top ten carry about 2.2%. The sequenced sample was PBMCs or T cells enriched from blood (not recorded which). These receptors originate from a woman younger than 30 who had recovered from COVID-19.

V and J are TRBV5-1 and TRBJ2-1; TRBD1 matches 9 bases. J lost 7 bases, V lost 0 bases, and 5 bases had no gene match. The germline V gene encodes CDR1 SGHRS and CDR2 YFSETQ. The CDR3 is 15 amino acids. CDR3 bases: TGCGCCAGCAGCTTGGGCACAGGGGGCTGGAATGAGCAGTTCTTC. Its protein product is CASSLGTGGWNEQFF.

CDR3 nucleotides: TGCGCCAGCAGCGTAACTCGGGACAGGCGGGGTAGATCACCCCTCCACTTT. Translating it yields CASSVTRDRRGRSPLHF. The chain combines TRBV4-1 with TRBJ1-6; 8 bases match TRBD1. There are 17 residues in the CDR3. From germline, CDR1 is MGHRA and CDR2 YSYEKL. Trimming removed 5 bases from V and 10 bases from J; junction bases left unmatched: 16.

The chain uses TRBV3-1 (or the pseudogene TRBV3-2) and TRBJ1-1, with D unresolved. This CDR3 has 14 amino acids. The germline gives CDR1 LGHDT, CDR2 YNNKEL (reference sequence). The ends were cut back, 4 bases at V and 4 bases at J, with 13 bases in the middle. CDR3 bases: TGTGCCAGCAGCCTAACTGCGGGTCCCACTGAAGCTTTCTTT. Protein product: CASSLTAGPTEAFF.

This clone was counted a few times. This sequence joins TRBV27 and TRBJ1-2, with 9 positions matching TRBD1. The germline V gene encodes CDR1 MNHEY and CDR2 SMNVEV (reference sequence). CDR3 length: 15 residues. The trim removed 2 bases at V and 4 bases at J, leaving 5 bases unmatched. In nucleotides, the CDR3 is TGTGCCAGCAGTTTAGCCGGGACAGGGACCTATGGCTACACCTTC. Protein product: CASSLAGTGTYGYTF.